The clone carrying this T cell receptor (beta chain) came up a few times. In the same sample, other DNA sequences code for this CDR3. Measured with immunoSEQ multiplex PCR; TCRdb has only the in-frame clones, and not every one. The sample holds fewer than 2.5 million clones, 80% to 95% seen once. The data are from a study of shared clonotypes between healthy human individuals. Looked up from germline, CDR1 is SGHRS and CDR2 is YFSETQ. V was pared by 0 bases and J by 5 bases, with 5 bases between. The CDR3 spans 12 residues. This rearrangement joins TRBV5-1 to TRBJ2-5; D remains ambiguous. This receptor was identified in a man between 18 and 35 years old in good health. Some clones in this sample may be carry-over from other donors' samples. Sequenced sample: naive CD4+ T cells from PBMCs. Subset indicated: CD45RA+ positively selected. CDR3 sequence (DNA): TGCGCCAGCAGCTTGGATCCGGAGACCCAGTACTTC. It yields the protein CASSLDPETQYF.